This T cell receptor beta chain was recorded in a study of blood T cell repertoires in COVID-19. Study details: The United States, Italy and Spain were the sources of the acute and convalescent COVID-19 samples. T cells, B-cell-depleted T cells, or PBMCs provided the cDNA or gDNA that served as material.

Methods used by the authors: The authors estimated nucleated cell counts from reference gene primer amplification. TCRdb keeps only in-frame clones here, not all; method: immunoSEQ multiplex PCR. From that table come the V and J calls and clone size; the DNA was used to work out D and trimming. The sample shows over 250,000 clones, over 75% of them seen only once. The cohort comprised adults aged about 18 to 90 years residing in under 30 US areas. The germline gives CDR1 SGHVS, CDR2 FNYEAQ. The CDR3 has 13 residues. V lost 3 bases to trimming and J lost 4 bases, with 9 bases between them. This TCR derives from a woman between 25 and 40 years old who had recovered from COVID-19. The chain is built from TRBV7-6 and TRBJ1-2; D gene unclear. The sequenced sample consisted of PBMCs or T cells enriched from blood (not recorded which). CDR3 loop: CASSFGSSYGYTF. The CDR3 DNA reads TGTGCCAGCAGCTTCGGGTCGAGCTATGGCTACACCTTC.